This note documents a single TCR beta chain sequence. Antigen: not known. Once extracted for a subset, genomic DNA was divided evenly among several immunoSEQ plates. Assay: immunoSEQ multiplex PCR; the TCRdb copy retains only in-frame clones and omits some. The repertoire has over a million clones, 70% to 80% of them found once; the top ten carry more than 0.55%. The CDR3 has 17 amino acids. V was pared by 4 bases and J by 0 bases, with 16 bases between. Looked up from germline, CDR1 is LNHDA and CDR2 is SQIVND (reference sequence). These data originate in a study of shared clonotypes between healthy human individuals. Study details: Per donor, CD8 memory used one plate, CD8 naive used two, CD4 memory used three and CD4 naive used three.

The study, taken as a whole, reports: Limitation of the genetic and exposure-history diversity represented came from the few donors. Across a few donors, naive CD4 shared around 5.3%, naive CD8 under 4%, memory CD4 roughly 2.5%, memory CD8 0.4% to 0.5%.

The material sequenced was memory CD4+ T cells from PBMCs. The subset is: CD45RA-negative fraction. The receptor's source is a man between 18 and 29 years old in good health. Some clones in this sample may be carry-over from other donors' samples. The rearrangement links TRBV19 to TRBJ2-1; perhaps TRBD2 as D (5 bases). DNA for the CDR3: TGTGCCAGTAGTACAGCACTAGGGCGGAGCTCCTACAATGAGCAGTTCTTC. Protein sequence: CASSTALGRSSYNEQFF.